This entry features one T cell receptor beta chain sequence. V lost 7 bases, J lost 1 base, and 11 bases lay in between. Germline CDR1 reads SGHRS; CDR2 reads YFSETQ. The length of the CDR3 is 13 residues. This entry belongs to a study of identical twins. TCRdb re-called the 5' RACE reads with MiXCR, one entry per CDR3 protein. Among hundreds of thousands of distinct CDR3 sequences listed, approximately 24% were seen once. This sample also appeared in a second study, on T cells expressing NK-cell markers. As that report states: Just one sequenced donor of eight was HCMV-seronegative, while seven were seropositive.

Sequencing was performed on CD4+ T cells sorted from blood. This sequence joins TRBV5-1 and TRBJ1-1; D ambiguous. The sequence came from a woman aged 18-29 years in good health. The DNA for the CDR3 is TGCGCCAGCGGAGCGGCGAGGAACACTGAAGCTTTCTTT. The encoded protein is CASGAARNTEAFF.